The 30 T cell receptor beta chains reported below all come from one sample, sequenced in a study of vaccination effects on CD4 cells after COVID-19. Antigen-specific CD4+ T cells expanded by the ViraFEST assay with viral peptide pools were then sequenced. Following a roughly ten-day culture, CD4+ T cells were purified. Sequencing was performed with immunoSEQ multiplex PCR; in TCRdb, only in-frame clones are kept and a portion is missing. The sample consists of 60,000 to 70,000 clones, roughly 80% of them appearing once. These TCRs' antigens remain unknown. The sequences come from CD4+ T cells from PBMCs cultured with HCoV-229E spike peptides, collected before COVID-19 vaccination. The receptors here all came from a human donor who received a COVID-19 vaccine.

The chain is built from TRBV4-3 and TRBJ1-6; D unclear. The CDR3 is 17 amino acids. Germline CDR1 reads LGHNA; CDR2 reads YSLEER. Trimming removed 0 bases from V and 4 bases from J, with 13 bases in between. This chain's CDR3 is CASSQDLQKDYNSPLHF. The CDR3 region has the DNA TGCGCCAGCAGCCAAGATCTCCAGAAAGATTATAATTCACCCCTCCACTTT.

This chain joins TRBV19 and TRBJ2-1; D might be TRBD1 (6 bases). The CDR3 has 14 amino acids. The V and J ends lost 6 bases and 1 base respectively, with 10 bases between them. Germline CDR1 LNHDA, CDR2 SQIVND (reference sequence). Here the CDR3 reads CASSYRESYNEQFF. CDR3 nucleotide sequence: TGTGCCAGTAGCTACAGGGAGTCCTACAATGAGCAGTTCTTC.

The CDR3 protein is CASSLSGMNTEAFF. CDR3 in DNA: TGTGCCAGCAGCTTGAGTGGCATGAACACTGAAGCTTTCTTT. This chain connects TRBV11-3 to TRBJ1-1; D unclear. CDR3 length: 14 amino acids. Looked up from germline, CDR1 is SGHNT and CDR2 is YENEEA. The V gene lost 3 bases and the J gene lost 0 bases, with 8 bases spanning the gap.

This clone was found a few times. The rearrangement joins TRBV5-1 to TRBJ1-2; 10 positions match TRBD1. CDR3 size: 13 residues. Looked up from germline, CDR1 is SGHRS and CDR2 is YFSETQ. V was clipped by 4 bases and J by 12 bases; unmatched bases: 9. The CDR3 DNA follows: TGCGCCAGCAGCGGAGGACAGGGGGGTAGGAACACCTTC. Translation: CASSGGQGGRNTF.

This chain links TRBV19 with TRBJ1-5; no firm D call. The CDR3 is made up of 14 amino acids. V was pared by 3 bases and J by 2 bases, with 8 bases between. Germline CDR1 LNHDA, CDR2 SQIVND (reference sequence). The CDR3 DNA reads as TGTGCCAGTAGTATGGGGTTAGGCAATCAGCCCCAGCATTTT. Translating it yields CASSMGLGNQPQHF.

The J gene is TRBJ2-3, the V gene TRBV7-3, with 10 bases matching TRBD1. Germline V gene sequence: CDR1 SGHTA, CDR2 FQGTGA. CDR3 length: 17 amino acids. The trim removed 0 bases at V and 5 bases at J, leaving 8 bases unmatched. The CDR3 here is CASSLTRQGAGGDTQYF. The CDR3 region has the DNA TGTGCCAGCAGCTTAACTAGACAGGGGGCGGGGGGAGATACGCAGTATTTT.

This clone was detected a few times. The chain employs TRBV19 and TRBJ1-6; 7 bases are shared with TRBD1. CDR1 LNHDA and CDR2 SQIVND come from the germline V gene (reference sequence). There are 16 residues in the CDR3. Losses at the gene ends were 3 bases for V and 0 bases for J; bases not matched to a gene: 2. The CDR3 is CASSMGDSSYNSPLHF. CDR3 in DNA: TGTGCCAGTAGTATGGGGGACAGCTCCTATAATTCACCCCTCCACTTT.

J is TRBJ1-6 and V is TRBV28, with 9 bases fitting TRBD1. The CDR3 sequence is 15 residues long. J lost 7 bases, V lost 3 bases, and 4 bases had no gene match. The V gene's germline CDR1 is MDHEN and CDR2 SYDVKM. The CDR3 reads CASSFRDRGNSPLHF. The CDR3 nucleotides are TGTGCCAGCAGTTTCCGCGACAGGGGGAATTCACCCCTCCACTTT.

The chain links TRBV3-1 (or the pseudogene TRBV3-2) to TRBJ1-2; 7 bases align to TRBD1. J lost 4 bases, V lost 0 bases, and 11 bases had no gene match. The CDR3 sequence is 17 residues long. CDR1 and CDR2 (germline): LGHDT, YNNKEL (reference sequence). The CDR3 protein is CASSQDYRQGLGYGYTF. The DNA of the CDR3 is TGTGCCAGCAGCCAAGATTATAGACAGGGTTTAGGCTATGGCTACACCTTC.

This chain uses TRBV5-6 with TRBJ1-2, with D possibly TRBD1 on 6 matching bases. This CDR3 spans 13 amino acids. Germline CDR1 and CDR2: SGHDT and YYEEEE. V was trimmed by 3 bases and J by 3 bases, leaving 9 bases between them. The chain's CDR3 is CASSSDRYYGYTF. CDR3 sequence (DNA): TGTGCCAGCAGCTCAGACAGGTACTATGGCTACACCTTC.

The V and J genes are TRBV6-5 and TRBJ2-7; tentatively, D is TRBD1 (5 bases). The CDR3 is 13 amino acids. V was cut by 2 bases and J by 4 bases, with 9 bases left in between. The germline V gene encodes CDR1 MNHEY and CDR2 SVGAGI. The CDR3 loop reads CASSYRPGYEQYV. The CDR3 DNA follows: TGTGCCAGCAGTTACCGGCCAGGGTACGAGCAGTACGTC.

The genes are TRBV11-3 and TRBJ2-5, with TRBD1 matching over 8 bases. V was clipped by 1 base and J by 4 bases; unmatched bases: 8. CDR1 and CDR2 from the germline V gene are SGHNT and YENEEA. This CDR3 spans 16 amino acids. The chain's CDR3 is CASSLGPRGRVETQYF. The CDR3 DNA is TGTGCCAGCAGCTTAGGTCCCAGGGGGCGCGTAGAGACCCAGTACTTC.

This chain connects TRBV3-1 (or the pseudogene TRBV3-2) to TRBJ2-1; the match to TRBD2 covers 11 bases. Germline CDR1 and CDR2: LGHDT and YNNKEL (reference sequence). V dropped 5 bases and J dropped 11; count of bases not matched to a gene: 5. This CDR3 comprises 13 residues. CDR3: CASSYTSGGKQFF. As DNA, the CDR3 is TGTGCCAGCAGCTATACTAGCGGGGGTAAGCAGTTCTTC.

As DNA, the CDR3 is TGCGCCAGCAGCCTAGGACCAGGGGGAAACGGAGAGACCCAGTACTTC. Translating gives CASSLGPGGNGETQYF. The V call is TRBV5-1, the J call TRBJ2-5, with 7 bases that match TRBD1. V lost 4 bases, J lost 4 bases, and 13 bases stayed unmatched. This CDR3 region has 16 residues. The germline gives CDR1 SGHRS, CDR2 YFSETQ. Complete variable domain (other parts from reference TRBV5-1 and TRBJ2-5): KAGVTQTPRYLIKTRGQQVTLSCSPISGHRSVSWYQQTPGQGLQFLFEYFSETQRNKGNFPGRFSGRQFSNSRSEMNVSTLELGDSALYLCASSLGPGGNGETQYFGPGTRLLVL.

The V call is TRBV19, the J call TRBJ2-1; D might be TRBD1 (6 bases). Trimming cost V 3 bases and J 3 bases, with 12 bases left between them. CDR1 LNHDA and CDR2 SQIVND come from the germline V gene (reference sequence). This CDR3 region has 15 residues. Here the CDR3 reads CASSIRTGIYNEQFF. Here the CDR3 DNA reads TGTGCCAGTAGTATCCGTACAGGGATCTACAATGAGCAGTTCTTC.

The genes are TRBV7-9 and TRBJ2-2; 8 bases agree with TRBD2. Per the germline V gene, CDR1 is SEHNR and CDR2 is FQNEAQ (reference sequence). V gave up 5 bases and J gave up 1 base; unmatched junction bases: 12. The CDR3 has 18 residues. CDR3 DNA sequence: TGTGCCAGCAGCCAACCTTCGGGCGCGGGGGGGAACACCGGGGAGCTGTTTTTT. As protein: CASSQPSGAGGNTGELFF.

The sample holds a few counts of this clone. The rearrangement uses TRBV4-1 and TRBJ1-2, with D hard to call. Germline CDR1 reads MGHRA; CDR2 reads YSYEKL. CDR3 length equals 12 residues. V was cut by 11 bases and J by 7 bases, with 17 bases left in between. CDR3 protein: CACRSPGRGYTF. In DNA form, the CDR3 reads TGCGCCTGTCGCTCCCCAGGTCGTGGCTACACCTTC.

The rearrangement links TRBV30 to TRBJ2-2; D unclear. Germline CDR1 and CDR2: GTSNPN and SVGIG (reference sequence). The germline V and J ends were trimmed by 2 bases and 9 bases, with 7 bases remaining between them. This CDR3 has 11 residues. CDR3 nucleotide sequence: TGTGCCTGGAGTAGTTTCAGGGAGCTGTTTTTT. It encodes CAWSSFRELFF.

The chain has TRBV7-3 and TRBJ2-2; unclear D gene. This CDR3 region has 16 residues. The V and J ends lost 5 bases and 0 bases respectively, with 13 bases between them. Germline loops: CDR1 SGHTA, CDR2 FQGTGA. CDR3 region: CASSPPGQTNTGELFF. CDR3 sequence (DNA): TGTGCCAGCAGCCCACCCGGGCAGACGAACACCGGGGAGCTGTTTTTT.

The gene calls are TRBV6-2 or TRBV6-3 and TRBJ2-5; 10 positions agree with TRBD2. The germline V gene encodes CDR1 MNHEY and CDR2 SVGEGT. V shed 6 bases, J shed 1 base, and the junction held 5 bases outside the gene matches. The CDR3 spans 15 residues. As DNA, the CDR3 is TGTGCCAGCAGCCGTGGACTAGCGGTCCAAGAGACCCAGTACTTC. It is translated as CASSRGLAVQETQYF.

This chain links TRBV19 with TRBJ2-1; TRBD1 matches 7 bases. Germline CDR1 is LNHDA and CDR2 is SQIVND (reference sequence). The CDR3 extends over 14 amino acids. V dropped 3 bases and J dropped 5; count of bases not matched to a gene: 4. CDR3 DNA sequence: TGTGCCAGTAGTATCGGACAGGAGGACAATGAGCAGTTCTTC. Translating gives CASSIGQEDNEQFF.

For the CDR3, the DNA is TGTGCCAGCAGCCTCCTGAGGTTCAGCAATCAGCCCCAGCATTTT. It translates to CASSLLRFSNQPQHF. V gene TRBV7-8 combines with J gene TRBJ1-5; unclear D gene. Trimming took 5 bases from V and 1 from J, leaving 12 bases between them. The CDR3 is 15 amino acids. Germline assignment: CDR1 SGHVS and CDR2 FQNEAQ.

This clone has only a few counts. The chain has TRBV7-3 and TRBJ2-2; no firm D call. Between the trimmed V and J ends, which lost 3 bases and 4 bases, there was a span of 9 bases. This CDR3 is 14 amino acids long. Per germline, CDR1 SGHTA and CDR2 FQGTGA. Here the CDR3 reads CASSFKGGTGELFF. CDR3 DNA: TGTGCCAGCAGCTTTAAAGGCGGCACCGGGGAGCTGTTTTTT. Filled out from reference TRBV7-3 and TRBJ2-2, the complete variable domain reads GAGVSQTPSNKVTEKGKYVELRCDPISGHTALYWYRQSLGQGPEFLIYFQGTGAADDSGLPNDRFFAVRPEGSVSTLKIQRTERGDSAVYLCASSFKGGTGELFFGEGSRLTVL.

The chain carries TRBV2 and TRBJ2-5; D is undetermined. This CDR3 has 13 amino acids. Trimming took off 6 bases at V and 1 base at J, with 9 bases between the two ends. Germline lookup yields CDR1 SNHLY and CDR2 FYNNEI. This CDR3 is CASREYLQETQYF. CDR3 DNA sequence: TGTGCCAGCAGGGAGTATCTCCAAGAGACCCAGTACTTC. The full variable domain, in which reference TRBV2 and TRBJ2-5 provide the parts outside the CDR3, is EPEVTQTPSHQVTQMGQEVILRCVPISNHLYFYWYRQILGQKVEFLVSFYNNEISEKSEIFDDQFSVERPDGSNFTLKIRSTKLEDSAMYFCASREYLQETQYFGPGTRLLVL.

This clone came up once. V and J are TRBV24-1 and TRBJ2-1; 8 bases agree with TRBD1. V trimming: 0 bases; J trimming: 7 bases; junction bases outside the gene matches: 7. Germline V gene lookup returns CDR1 KGHDR and CDR2 SFDVKD. The CDR3 length is 16 residues. The CDR3 DNA follows: TGTGCCACCAGTGATTTGAGGCAGGGGGCGCGGAATGAGCAGTTCTTC. It yields the protein CATSDLRQGARNEQFF.

This clone turned up a few times. The rearrangement links TRBV9 to TRBJ1-2; D might be TRBD1 (6 bases). V lost 4 bases and J 6 bases, leaving 19 bases between the germline ends. CDR3 length equals 15 residues. Per the germline V gene, CDR1 is SGDLS and CDR2 is YYNGEE. CDR3 nucleotides: TGTGCCAGCAGCATCCGGGGGGGGCAGGGCCATGGCTACACCTTC. This codes for CASSIRGGQGHGYTF.

Only a few counts were recorded for this clone. The gene calls are TRBV7-3 and TRBJ1-3; TRBD1 agrees at 8 bases. The V gene end was trimmed by 5 bases and the J gene end by 0 bases; junction bases not matched to a gene: 3. The CDR3 is 15 residues long. Per germline, CDR1 SGHTA and CDR2 FQGTGA. This CDR3 is CASSVTGGSGNTIYF. For the CDR3, the DNA is TGTGCCAGCAGCGTTACAGGGGGCTCTGGAAACACCATATATTTT.

V and J are TRBV11-2 and TRBJ1-3; 7 nucleotides align to TRBD1. The junction had 8 bases not matched to a gene; V was cut back by 2 bases and J by 4 bases. This CDR3 is 16 amino acids long. Germline V lookup: CDR1 SGHAT, CDR2 FQNNGV. The CDR3 coding sequence is TGTGCCAGCAGCTTAAGGGGGCCGTTGTCCGGAAACACCATATATTTT. Translated: CASSLRGPLSGNTIYF.

J is TRBJ1-5 and V is TRBV5-5; D is uncertain. Trimming cost V 2 bases and J 2 bases, with 8 bases left between them. This CDR3 is 14 amino acids long. Germline CDR1 and CDR2: SGHKS and YYEKEE (reference sequence). CDR3 region: CASSFSQGNQPQHF. CDR3 DNA: TGTGCCAGCAGCTTCAGCCAGGGCAATCAGCCCCAGCATTTT.

This clone was recorded at least ten times. V and J are TRBV11-2 and TRBJ2-7; 7 bases map to TRBD2. The CDR3 has 17 amino acids. Unmatched junction bases numbered 12, after V lost 2 bases and J lost 2 bases. CDR1 is SGHAT, CDR2 FQNNGV, per germline. CDR3 protein: CASSLLRGNYRTYEQYV. The CDR3 DNA reads as TGTGCCAGCAGCTTACTGCGGGGGAATTATAGGACCTACGAGCAGTACGTC.